Presented here are 12 T cell receptor beta chains from one specimen sequenced in a study of T cell responses to AZD1222 COVID-19 vaccine. Only in-frame clones appear in the TCRdb table, and some are missing; sequencing was by immunoSEQ multiplex PCR. The sample holds around 130,000 clones, about 91% seen once. Sequencing was performed on peripheral blood, taken on day 0 of AZD1222 vaccination. The receptors were sampled from an adult in good health.

The chain combines TRBV7-3 with TRBJ2-3; D may be TRBD2 (7 bases). The germline V gene has CDR1 SGHTA and CDR2 FQGTGA. The CDR3 has 14 amino acids. V was cut by 4 bases and J by 2 bases, with 10 bases left in between. In DNA form, the CDR3 reads TGTGCCAGCAGCTGGGGGGGCTTCACAGATACGCAGTATTTT. Residues: CASSWGGFTDTQYF. Using reference TRBV7-3 and TRBJ2-3 for the parts outside the CDR3, the full variable domain is GAGVSQTPSNKVTEKGKYVELRCDPISGHTALYWYRQSLGQGPEFLIYFQGTGAADDSGLPNDRFFAVRPEGSVSTLKIQRTERGDSAVYLCASSWGGFTDTQYFGPGTRLTVL.

This rearrangement joins TRBV4-2 to TRBJ1-1, with a weak D call TRBD1 (5 bases). Germline CDR1 reads LGHNA; CDR2 reads YNFKEQ. V was cut by 3 bases and J by 1 base, with 9 bases left in between. The CDR3 spans 14 residues. The CDR3 DNA is TGTGCCAGCAGCCATGTCGACAGGAACACTGAAGCTTTCTTT. Protein sequence: CASSHVDRNTEAFF.

This chain connects TRBV2 to TRBJ1-3; no clear D gene. Germline lookup yields CDR1 SNHLY and CDR2 FYNNEI. V dropped 2 bases and J dropped 0 bases, with 11 bases sitting between them. The CDR3 sequence is 16 residues long. This CDR3 reads CASSENGRNSGNTIYF. The CDR3 nucleotides read TGTGCCAGCAGTGAAAACGGCAGGAACTCTGGAAACACCATATATTTT.

The chain recombines TRBV6-5 with TRBJ2-7; D is possibly TRBD2 (5 bases). The germline V and J ends were trimmed by 6 bases and 0 bases, with 12 bases remaining between them. There are 14 residues in the CDR3. From germline, CDR1 is MNHEY and CDR2 SVGAGI. The CDR3 sequence is CASRLRRPSYEQYF. CDR3 nucleotide sequence: TGTGCCAGCAGATTGCGGAGGCCCTCCTACGAGCAGTACTTC.

This sequence joins TRBV28 and TRBJ2-1, with D tentatively TRBD2 (6 bases). Germline V gene lookup returns CDR1 MDHEN and CDR2 SYDVKM. Trimming removed 2 bases from V and 7 bases from J, with 12 bases in between. The CDR3 length is 14 residues. CDR3 sequence reads: CASSLTGEWNEQFF. CDR3 nucleotides: TGTGCCAGCAGTTTAACGGGAGAGTGGAATGAGCAGTTCTTC. The full variable domain, its missing parts supplied by reference TRBV28 and TRBJ2-1, is DVKVTQSSRYLVKRTGEKVFLECVQDMDHENMFWYRQDPGLGLRLIYFSYDVKMKEKGDIPEGYSVSREKKERFSLILESASTNQTSMYLCASSLTGEWNEQFFGPGTRLTVL.

The V gene is TRBV19, the J gene TRBJ2-2; D is uncertain. The CDR3 spans 14 residues. Trimming cost V 3 bases and J 5 bases, with 10 bases left between them. Germline loops: CDR1 LNHDA, CDR2 SQIVND (reference sequence). The CDR3, as DNA: TGTGCCAGTAGTATTAATGGCGGAACCGGGGAGCTGTTTTTT. Its protein product is CASSINGGTGELFF.

The chain is built from TRBV27 and TRBJ1-2; 9 bases are shared with TRBD1. Germline assignment: CDR1 MNHEY and CDR2 SMNVEV (reference sequence). The CDR3 spans 16 residues. V was clipped by 5 bases and J by 3 bases; unmatched bases: 10. The CDR3 spells CASSLWTGDPDYGYTF. In DNA, the CDR3 is TGTGCCAGCAGTCTCTGGACAGGGGATCCCGACTATGGCTACACCTTC.

The rearrangement joins TRBV4-1 to TRBJ1-2; 7 bases agree with TRBD1. The CDR3 sequence is 15 residues long. The trim removed 0 bases at V and 4 bases at J, leaving 5 bases unmatched. Germline V CDR1 and CDR2: MGHRA, YSYEKL. The CDR3 coding sequence is TGCGCCAGCAGCCAAGAGCTCAGGGGGATCTATGGCTACACCTTC. It specifies CASSQELRGIYGYTF.

This chain joins TRBV9 and TRBJ1-4; weak D call: TRBD1 (6 bases). The V gene lost 3 bases and the J gene lost 8 bases, with 11 bases spanning the gap. CDR3 size: 13 residues. Germline V gives CDR1 SGDLS, CDR2 YYNGEE. In DNA, the CDR3 is TGTGCCAGCAGCGGGATCGGACAGGAAAAACTGTTTTTT. Protein: CASSGIGQEKLFF.

The rearrangement links TRBV6-4 to TRBJ2-2; TRBD1 aligns across 12 bases. V gave up 3 bases and J gave up 4 bases; unmatched junction bases: 3. Germline values: CDR1 MRHNA, CDR2 SNTAGT. This CDR3 region has 16 residues. CDR3 bases: TGTGCCAGCAGTGAAGGGACAGGGGGCGTCACCGGGGAGCTGTTTTTT. Translated, it gives CASSEGTGGVTGELFF.

This sequence joins TRBV19 and TRBJ1-1; no clear D gene. The CDR3 contains 12 residues. CDR1 LNHDA and CDR2 SQIVND come from the germline V gene (reference sequence). Trimming shortened V by 7 bases and J by 1 base, and 7 bases separated the two germline ends. Here the CDR3 DNA reads TGTGCCAGTACCCGGGGGAACACTGAAGCTTTCTTT. It encodes CASTRGNTEAFF.

CDR3 DNA sequence: TGCGCCAGCAGCCGCAGGGTTCTAGACTCAGGGAGCGGGTTAGACACAGATACGCAGTATTTT. This encodes CASSRRVLDSGSGLDTDTQYF. This chain uses TRBV4-3 with TRBJ2-3; D is possibly TRBD2 (6 bases). The V gene's germline CDR1 is LGHNA and CDR2 YSLEER. The CDR3 length is 21 residues. Trimming cost V 4 bases and J 2 bases, with 31 bases left between them.